These 30 T cell receptor beta chains were all obtained from the same sample, sequenced in a study of blood T cell repertoires in COVID-19. Libraries were prepared by immunoSEQ multiplex PCR; TCRdb keeps only in-frame clonotypes and omits some of them. The sample lists about 140,000 clones; over 65% were seen once. Sequencing used peripheral blood. All receptors come from a man aged 45-65 years with acute or convalescent COVID-19.

The V call is TRBV5-1, the J call TRBJ2-2; TRBD1 aligns across 8 bases. The CDR3 is made up of 15 amino acids. CDR1 is SGHRS, CDR2 YFSETQ, per germline. The J segment lost 8 bases and the V segment lost 2 bases, leaving 8 bases of the junction unmatched. For the CDR3, the DNA is TGCGCCAGCAGCTTCTATCAGGGGGCGCAGGGGGAGCTGTTTTTT. Amino acid sequence: CASSFYQGAQGELFF.

CDR3 in DNA: TGTGCCAGCAGTCCCCTAGCGGGGGGTCCCAATGAGCAGTTCTTC. Translating gives CASSPLAGGPNEQFF. J is TRBJ2-1 and V is TRBV2, with 11 bases fitting TRBD2. The junction had 6 bases not matched to a gene; V was cut back by 5 bases and J by 6 bases. Germline CDR1 and CDR2: SNHLY and FYNNEI. This CDR3 is built from 15 residues.

This clone has just one count. The chain joins TRBV4-1 to TRBJ2-7, with a tentative D call TRBD2 (5 bases). V dropped 1 base and J dropped 6 bases, with 10 bases sitting between them. CDR1 is MGHRA and CDR2 is YSYEKL in the germline V gene. There are 13 residues in the CDR3. In DNA form, the CDR3 reads TGCGCCAGCAGCCAAGGGGTCGAGGGCGAGCAGTACTTC. This sequence encodes CASSQGVEGEQYF.

The J gene is TRBJ2-2, the V gene TRBV23-1; possible D gene TRBD2, 6 bases. TRBV23-1 is filed as an ORF, its function uncertain. Trimming shortened V by 10 bases and J by 2 bases, and 14 bases separated the two germline ends. The CDR3 length is 14 residues. In DNA, the CDR3 is TGCGCCATTGGCCCCGGGGGTAACACCGGGGAGCTGTTTTTT. Translated, it gives CAIGPGGNTGELFF.

The chain combines TRBV24-1 with TRBJ2-1; D might be TRBD2 (5 bases). The germline V gene has CDR1 KGHDR and CDR2 SFDVKD. This CDR3 spans 16 amino acids. The germline V and J ends were trimmed by 3 bases and 0 bases, with 11 bases remaining between them. The CDR3 coding sequence is TGTGCCACCAGTGATATGCTAGCTAGCTCCTACAATGAGCAGTTCTTC. It is translated as CATSDMLASSYNEQFF.

In its sample, this clone was seen a few times. This chain links TRBV24-1 with TRBJ2-2, with 8 bases matching TRBD2. Germline V lookup: CDR1 KGHDR, CDR2 SFDVKD. CDR3 length: 17 residues. Germline trimming cut 3 bases from V and 4 bases from J; bases unmatched to any gene: 9. The CDR3 nucleotides read TGTGCCACCAGTGATCAGCCCAGCGGGGGTGGCACCGGGGAGCTGTTTTTT. Its translation: CATSDQPSGGGTGELFF.

The chain uses TRBV2 and TRBJ2-5, with 11 bases identical to TRBD1. The CDR3 length is 14 residues. Trimming at V came to 6 bases and at J to 5 bases, leaving 5 bases not matched to a gene. Germline V CDR1 and CDR2: SNHLY, FYNNEI. CDR3 sequence: CASSKDRGQETQYF. CDR3 DNA: TGTGCCAGCAGCAAGGACAGGGGGCAGGAGACCCAGTACTTC. Full variable domain (remainder filled in from reference TRBV2 and TRBJ2-5): EPEVTQTPSHQVTQMGQEVILRCVPISNHLYFYWYRQILGQKVEFLVSFYNNEISEKSEIFDDQFSVERPDGSNFTLKIRSTKLEDSAMYFCASSKDRGQETQYFGPGTRLLVL.

The chain links TRBV10-3 to TRBJ1-4; 9 nucleotides align to TRBD1. This CDR3 has 17 residues. Trimming removed 6 bases from V and 0 bases from J; junction bases left unmatched: 8. Germline loops: CDR1 ENHRY, CDR2 SYGVKD. CDR3 in DNA: TGTGCCATCAGGGTGACAGGGGGTAAACCAACTAATGAAAAACTGTTTTTT. Amino acids: CAIRVTGGKPTNEKLFF.

There are a few counts of this clone. The J gene is TRBJ1-1, the V gene TRBV7-2, with D perhaps matching TRBD1 (5 bases). Germline V gene data show CDR1 as SGHTA and CDR2 as FQGNSA. Trimming pared 1 base from V and 11 bases from J, leaving 17 bases between. This CDR3 spans 14 amino acids. CDR3 nucleotides: TGTGCCAGCAGCTTAGGCGGCCAGGGAATCGTGGCTTTCTTT. Its protein product is CASSLGGQGIVAFF.

This clone turned up a few times. V is TRBV10-1 and J is TRBJ2-1, with D unclear. Between the trimmed V and J ends, which lost 6 bases and 7 bases, there was a span of 16 bases. CDR1 WNHNN and CDR2 SYGVQD come from the germline V gene (reference sequence). This CDR3 region has 14 residues. The CDR3 reads CASSSSQLGNEQFF. CDR3 coding DNA: TGCGCCAGCAGCTCCTCCCAACTCGGGAATGAGCAGTTCTTC.

V usage is TRBV5-6 and J usage is TRBJ1-1; no clear D. The CDR3 length is 14 residues. Per the germline V gene, CDR1 is SGHDT and CDR2 is YYEEEE. V was cut by 0 bases and J by 1 base, with 7 bases left in between. This CDR3 reads CASSLGTWNTEAFF. CDR3 nucleotides: TGTGCCAGCAGCTTGGGCACTTGGAACACTGAAGCTTTCTTT.

Concerning this clone itself: Other DNA sequences in this sample translate to the same CDR3. The chain employs TRBV5-1 and TRBJ1-2; perhaps TRBD1 as D (5 bases). The CDR3 spans 13 residues. Germline CDR1 is SGHRS and CDR2 is YFSETQ. Between the trimmed V and J ends, which lost 4 bases and 8 bases, there was a span of 15 bases. CDR3 residues: CASSPRTGGGYTF. CDR3 in DNA: TGCGCCAGCAGCCCACGAACGGGGGGAGGCTACACCTTC.

The chain recombines TRBV5-1 with TRBJ1-2; TRBD1 might be the D (5 bases). In germline, CDR1 is SGHRS, CDR2 YFSETQ. Trimming removed 2 bases at V and 4 bases at J, with 15 bases between. This CDR3 has 15 amino acids. CDR3 protein: CASSLGAGDGYGYTF. The CDR3 bases are TGCGCCAGCAGCTTAGGGGCAGGCGACGGCTATGGCTACACCTTC.

V usage is TRBV28 and J usage is TRBJ1-1; maybe TRBD1 (6 bases). V was clipped by 10 bases and J by 4 bases, with 13 bases between them. This CDR3 region has 12 residues. CDR1 is MDHEN, CDR2 SYDVKM, per germline. The CDR3 here is CAIRGGLTEAFF. CDR3 nucleotide sequence: TGTGCCATCCGTGGGGGCCTCACTGAAGCTTTCTTT. Supplemented by reference TRBV28 and TRBJ1-1, the full variable domain reads DVKVTQSSRYLVKRTGEKVFLECVQDMDHENMFWYRQDPGLGLRLIYFSYDVKMKEKGDIPEGYSVSREKKERFSLILESASTNQTSMYLCAIRGGLTEAFFGQGTRLTVV.

This chain links TRBV5-5 with TRBJ2-7; no definite D call. The CDR3 runs to 15 residues. Germline V CDR1 and CDR2: SGHKS, YYEKEE (reference sequence). Trimming left V 0 bases short and J 6 bases short, with 16 bases between. As DNA, the CDR3 is TGTGCCAGCAGCTTGGGACTTCTTCCCGGCTCCGAGCAGTACGTC. It yields the protein CASSLGLLPGSEQYV.

The V call is TRBV5-1, the J call TRBJ2-1, with D possibly matching TRBD1 (6 bases). The CDR3 totals 13 residues. Germline V CDR1 and CDR2: SGHRS, YFSETQ. Trimming stripped 4 bases from V and 8 bases from J, with 13 bases between. The CDR3: CASSAGDDDEQFF. In DNA, the CDR3 is TGCGCCAGCAGCGCAGGGGACGACGATGAGCAGTTCTTC.

The CDR3 reads CASRDKNTGELFF. The DNA for the CDR3 is TGTGCCAGCAGAGACAAGAACACCGGGGAGCTGTTTTTT. The V gene is TRBV12-3 or TRBV12-4, the J gene TRBJ2-2; D gene ambiguous. V was pared by 6 bases and J by 1 base, with 6 bases between. CDR3 length: 13 amino acids.

This chain connects TRBV3-1 (or the pseudogene TRBV3-2) to TRBJ1-2, with D perhaps matching TRBD1 (6 bases). Trimming left V 0 bases short and J 4 bases short, with 15 bases between. The CDR3 is made up of 16 amino acids. Germline V gene data show CDR1 as LGHDT and CDR2 as YNNKEL (reference sequence). The CDR3 region is CASSQDGGGGPYGYTF. CDR3 nucleotide sequence: TGTGCCAGCAGCCAAGATGGCGGGGGGGGCCCCTATGGCTACACCTTC.

V is TRBV29-1 and J is TRBJ1-5, with unresolved D. V was shortened by 7 bases and J by 0 bases, with 7 bases between the two germline ends. Germline assignment: CDR1 SQVTM and CDR2 ANQGSEA. The CDR3 is 12 residues long. CDR3 sequence: CSALSSNQPQHF. In DNA, the CDR3 is TGCAGCGCCCTCTCTAGCAATCAGCCCCAGCATTTT.

The rearrangement uses TRBV3-1 (or the pseudogene TRBV3-2) and TRBJ2-2, with 8 bases matching TRBD1. Germline V lookup: CDR1 LGHDT, CDR2 YNNKEL (reference sequence). V gave up 4 bases and J gave up 5 bases; unmatched junction bases: 9. The CDR3 runs to 16 residues. The CDR3, as DNA: TGTGCCAGCAGCCCTCGGACAGGGAGTAATACCGGGGAGCTGTTTTTT. This codes for CASSPRTGSNTGELFF.

V and J are TRBV20-1 and TRBJ2-4, with D maybe TRBD2 (6 bases). Trimming stripped 3 bases from V and 0 bases from J, with 24 bases between. CDR1 is DFQATT, CDR2 SNEGSKA, per germline (reference sequence). This CDR3 is 19 amino acids long. CDR3 residues: CSASPPLGGLSGAKNIQYF. In DNA, the CDR3 is TGCAGTGCTAGTCCTCCTCTCGGGGGTCTCTCGGGAGCCAAAAACATTCAGTACTTC.

The J gene is TRBJ1-5, the V gene TRBV24-1; D is uncertain. CDR1 and CDR2 (germline): KGHDR, SFDVKD. The V end lost 5 bases, the J end lost 7 bases, and 17 bases lay between the germline ends. The CDR3 has 15 amino acids. CDR3 loop: CATSAGERREQPQHF. CDR3 nucleotides: TGTGCCACCAGTGCGGGTGAAAGGAGGGAACAGCCCCAGCATTTT.

The gene calls are TRBV11-3 and TRBJ2-2, with 7 bases fitting TRBD1. Losses at the gene ends were 0 bases for V and 2 bases for J; bases not matched to a gene: 6. The V gene's germline CDR1 is SGHNT and CDR2 YENEEA. CDR3 length equals 17 residues. The CDR3 DNA reads as TGTGCCAGCAGCTTAGATCGAGGGACAGTAAACACCGGGGAGCTGTTTTTT. It translates to CASSLDRGTVNTGELFF.

The CDR3 bases are TGCAGCGTCGGAGGAGGGTGGCAGCCCCAGCATTTT. Its protein is CSVGGGWQPQHF. This chain uses TRBV29-1 with TRBJ1-5; D is ambiguous. V lost 6 bases to trimming and J lost 7 bases, with 13 bases between them. From germline, CDR1 is SQVTM and CDR2 ANQGSEA. The CDR3 length is 12 residues. Looking up the rest from reference TRBV29-1 and TRBJ1-5 gives the full variable domain: SAVISQKPSRDICQRGTSLTIQCQVDSQVTMMFWYRQQPGQSLTLIATANQGSEATYESGFVIDKFPISRPNLTFSTLTVSNMSPEDSSIYLCSVGGGWQPQHFGDGTRLSIL.

This chain connects TRBV18 to TRBJ1-2; 7 bases match TRBD1. The V gene's germline CDR1 is KGHSH and CDR2 LQKENI. Trimming cost V 5 bases and J 0 bases; bases outside gene matches: 3. This CDR3 comprises 14 residues. CDR3: CASSSGQPNYGYTF. CDR3 DNA: TGTGCCAGCTCATCGGGACAGCCTAACTATGGCTACACCTTC.

This sequence joins TRBV5-1 and TRBJ1-1; TRBD1 might be the D (6 bases). CDR1 and CDR2 from the germline V gene are SGHRS and YFSETQ. The CDR3 is 14 residues long. V was trimmed by 3 bases and J by 2 bases, leaving 11 bases between them. The CDR3 DNA reads as TGCGCCAGCAGCTCGGGGGGCCCTAACACTGAAGCTTTCTTT. This codes for CASSSGGPNTEAFF.

This clone was seen a few times. V is TRBV11-2 and J is TRBJ1-2; tentatively, D is TRBD1 (5 bases). The V end was cut by 2 bases, the J end by 1 base, with 11 bases between. Germline values: CDR1 SGHAT, CDR2 FQNNGV. The CDR3 extends over 15 amino acids. CDR3 DNA: TGTGCCAGCAGCTTAAGCGGGGCCCTTAACTATGGCTACACCTTC. Protein sequence: CASSLSGALNYGYTF. Full variable domain (rest looked up from reference TRBV11-2 and TRBJ1-2): EAGVAQSPRYKIIEKRQSVAFWCNPISGHATLYWYQQILGQGPKLLIQFQNNGVVDDSQLPKDRFSAERLKGVDSTLKIQPAKLEDSAVYLCASSLSGALNYGYTFGSGTRLTVV.

This clone occurred once. The chain recombines TRBV5-4 with TRBJ2-3; D perhaps matches TRBD2 (6 bases). The V gene lost 3 bases and the J gene lost 0 bases, with 14 bases spanning the gap. This CDR3 is built from 16 residues. The germline gives CDR1 SGHNT, CDR2 YYREEE (reference sequence). The CDR3 spells CASSWGDFLSTDTQYF. Here the CDR3 DNA reads TGTGCCAGCAGCTGGGGGGACTTCCTTAGCACAGATACGCAGTATTTT. The variable domain in full, completed from reference TRBV5-4 and TRBJ2-3, reads ETGVTQSPTHLIKTRGQQVTLRCSSQSGHNTVSWYQQALGQGPQFIFQYYREEENGRGNFPPRFSGLQFPNYSSELNVNALELDDSALYLCASSWGDFLSTDTQYFGPGTRLTVL.

The chain joins TRBV6-5 to TRBJ1-2, with 7 bases fitting TRBD1. The CDR3 contains 16 residues. Germline CDR1 and CDR2: MNHEY and SVGAGI. The junction had 10 bases not matched to a gene; V was cut back by 2 bases and J by 4 bases. CDR3 sequence: CASSYGGQRRIYGYTF. CDR3 bases: TGTGCCAGCAGTTACGGGGGACAGAGACGAATCTATGGCTACACCTTC.

The chain carries TRBV5-1 and TRBJ2-5, with 9 bases fitting TRBD2. The germline CDR1 and CDR2 sequences are SGHRS and YFSETQ. Unmatched junction bases numbered 4, after V lost 4 bases and J lost 3 bases. This CDR3 is 14 amino acids long. For the CDR3, the DNA is TGCGCCAGCAGCCCCGTAGCGGGGGAAGAGACCCAGTACTTC. It is translated as CASSPVAGEETQYF.